The sequence of this T cell receptor (beta chain) was determined in a study of T cells after yellow fever vaccination. Notes on the study in general: Post-booster repertoires again held most primary-vaccination clones (around 95% CD4, 80% to 90% CD8). Weaker overall, the secondary response nonetheless peaked faster (day 5 versus 15).

V was shortened by 7 bases and J by 0 bases, with 11 bases between the two germline ends. Germline values: CDR1 DFQATT, CDR2 SNEGSKA (reference sequence). CDR3 length: 13 amino acids. By 5'RACE template switching, TCR cDNA was produced, with a universal primer site and UMIs added in the process. TCRdb reprocessed the 5' RACE reads with MiXCR, giving one entry per CDR3 protein. This table holds about 240,000 distinct CDR3 sequences, 3.6% found once. This clonotype has a count of ten or more. Its antigen is not identified. The sample here was PBMCs, taken 15 days after the yellow fever booster vaccination. This rearrangement joins TRBV20-1 to TRBJ2-3; TRBD2 is a possible D gene (7 bases). The TCR originated in a man aged 18 to 30 who received the YFV17D yellow fever vaccine. Written as DNA, the CDR3 is TGCAGTGAAGGCGGGGGCAGCACAGATACGCAGTATTTT. Protein sequence: CSEGGGSTDTQYF.